The 13 T cell receptor beta chains reported below all come from one sample, sequenced in a study of cytomegalovirus exposure and HLA in healthy donors. PCR amplification relied on 60 Vbeta primers (plus 13 Jbeta primers). The repertoire was sequenced with immunoSEQ multiplex PCR; TCRdb's copy has only in-frame clones and lacks some. The table shows some 120,000 clones, with more than 75% occurring only once. The specimen sequenced was PBMCs. These receptors were obtained from a man aged 30-40 years in good health and CMV-seropositive.

The chain carries TRBV10-3 and TRBJ2-5; TRBD2 agrees at 13 bases. The germline gives CDR1 ENHRY, CDR2 SYGVKD. This CDR3 region has 15 residues. The J segment lost 2 bases and the V segment lost 10 bases, leaving 7 bases of the junction unmatched. CDR3 sequence (DNA): TGTGCCACTGGACTAGCGGGAGCTCGGCAAGAGACCCAGTACTTC. Its translation: CATGLAGARQETQYF.

This clone showed up just once. The chain links TRBV6-5 to TRBJ2-7; 9 nucleotides align to TRBD2. V shed 6 bases, J shed 7 bases, and the junction held 10 bases outside the gene matches. Germline CDR1 MNHEY, CDR2 SVGAGI. The CDR3 is made up of 14 amino acids. This CDR3 reads CASREVAGAGEQYF. In nucleotides, the CDR3 is TGTGCCAGCAGAGAGGTAGCGGGAGCGGGAGAGCAGTACTTC.

This chain connects TRBV15 to TRBJ2-2, with 7 nucleotides matching TRBD2. The CDR3 extends over 16 amino acids. V shed 6 bases and J 4 bases; nucleotides not matched to a gene: 11. Per germline, CDR1 LNHNV and CDR2 YYDKDF (reference sequence). CDR3 loop: CATSKGRAGITGELFF. CDR3 sequence (DNA): TGTGCCACCAGTAAGGGGAGGGCAGGGATCACCGGGGAGCTGTTTTTT.

The J gene is TRBJ2-1, the V gene TRBV5-1, with TRBD2 identical over 7 bases. The CDR3 spans 14 residues. The V segment lost 2 bases and the J segment 10 bases; nucleotides outside the gene matches: 9. Germline V lookup: CDR1 SGHRS, CDR2 YFSETQ. The CDR3 protein is CASSFDPTSDEQFF. CDR3 DNA sequence: TGCGCCAGCAGCTTCGACCCAACTAGCGACGAGCAGTTCTTC. Filled out from reference TRBV5-1 and TRBJ2-1, the complete variable domain reads KAGVTQTPRYLIKTRGQQVTLSCSPISGHRSVSWYQQTPGQGLQFLFEYFSETQRNKGNFPGRFSGRQFSNSRSEMNVSTLELGDSALYLCASSFDPTSDEQFFGPGTRLTVL.

V and J are TRBV5-5 and TRBJ2-7; D might be TRBD2 (5 bases). The CDR3 has 13 amino acids. Germline loops: CDR1 SGHKS, CDR2 YYEKEE (reference sequence). Trimming cost V 4 bases and J 4 bases, with 12 bases left between them. CDR3: CASSVVRVYEQYF. CDR3 coding DNA: TGTGCCAGCAGCGTTGTGAGGGTTTACGAGCAGTACTTC.

J is TRBJ1-1 and V is TRBV6-5; D unresolved. V was pared by 0 bases and J by 8 bases, with 16 bases between. The germline V gene has CDR1 MNHEY and CDR2 SVGAGI. This CDR3 region has 15 residues. The CDR3 DNA sequence: TGTGCCAGCAGTTACTCGAGTATTCGTAAATTGGAAGCTTTCTTT. This encodes CASSYSSIRKLEAFF.

The chain joins TRBV13 to TRBJ2-7, with D possibly matching TRBD2 (5 bases). The length of the CDR3 is 13 residues. The V gene's germline CDR1 is PRHDT and CDR2 FYEKMQ (reference sequence). V dropped 5 bases and J dropped 4 bases, with 12 bases sitting between them. CDR3 region: CASSLRRGYEQYF. The CDR3 bases are TGTGCCAGCAGCCTCCGGAGAGGGTACGAGCAGTACTTC.

This chain uses TRBV7-6 with TRBJ2-7; TRBD2 aligns across 8 bases. There are 15 residues in the CDR3. V shed 0 bases and J 6 bases; nucleotides not matched to a gene: 7. Germline lookup yields CDR1 SGHVS and CDR2 FNYEAQ. The DNA for the CDR3 is TGTGCCAGCAGCTTAGCGGGCGGGCGGGGGGCCGAGCAGTACTTC. It yields the protein CASSLAGGRGAEQYF.

The chain has TRBV11-2 and TRBJ2-7, with 12 bases aligning to TRBD1. The V gene end was trimmed by 5 bases and the J gene end by 6 bases; junction bases not matched to a gene: 5. Germline V CDR1 and CDR2: SGHAT, FQNNGV. The CDR3 has 14 amino acids. In DNA form, the CDR3 reads TGTGCCAGCAGCCGGGACAGGGGGCGCCCCGAGCAGTACTTC. Translated, it gives CASSRDRGRPEQYF.

The sample holds a few counts of this clone. This chain joins TRBV6-1 and TRBJ1-3; a possible D gene is TRBD1 (6 bases). V gave up 0 bases and J gave up 0 bases, with 18 bases separating them. CDR1 is MNHNS and CDR2 is SASEGT in the germline V gene. The length of the CDR3 is 19 residues. CDR3 nucleotide sequence: TGTGCCAGCAGTGAAGCCCGGGGGGTGGACAGTTACTCTGGAAACACCATATATTTT. Residues: CASSEARGVDSYSGNTIYF.

This chain joins TRBV5-1 and TRBJ1-5; TRBD1 matches 7 bases. CDR3 length equals 15 residues. Trimming at V came to 4 bases and at J to 4 bases, leaving 8 bases not matched to a gene. The V gene's germline CDR1 is SGHRS and CDR2 YFSETQ. CDR3 sequence (DNA): TGCGCCAGCAGCCCGGCAGGGGGTGGTAATCAGCCCCAGCATTTT. It specifies CASSPAGGGNQPQHF.

The chain uses TRBV7-2 and TRBJ1-4; possibly TRBD1 for D (5 bases). V lost 0 bases and J 7 bases, leaving 12 bases between the germline ends. This CDR3 has 15 residues. Germline assignment: CDR1 SGHTA and CDR2 FQGNSA. The CDR3 loop is CASSLARQRGEKLFF. CDR3 DNA: TGTGCCAGCAGCTTAGCGAGACAGAGAGGTGAAAAACTGTTTTTT.

The chain uses TRBV29-1 and TRBJ2-7; 7 nucleotides agree with TRBD2. This CDR3 spans 14 amino acids. The V gene end was trimmed by 0 bases and the J gene end by 3 bases; junction bases not matched to a gene: 5. CDR1 is SQVTM and CDR2 is ANQGSEA in the germline V gene. The CDR3 DNA reads TGCAGCGTTGAAGATCGCGGGAGTAGCTACGAGCAGTACTTC. As protein: CSVEDRGSSYEQYF.